The present T cell receptor (beta chain) was sequenced within a study of OX40 agonist ivuxolimab in advanced cancers. With respect to the entire study: Ivuxolimab was an agonistic, fully human IgG2 monoclonal antibody directed against OX40 (CD134), a costimulatory receptor. Intravenous ivuxolimab was administered to patients every 2 weeks at six dose levels: 0.01, 0.1, 0.3, 1.5, 3 and 10 mg/kg. The purpose of peripheral TCRbeta sequencing was to test whether ivuxolimab changed TCR sequence diversity and led to clonal T-cell expansion. Among the approximately 50 dose-escalation patients, about 19 had hepatocellular carcinoma, roughly 15 melanoma, 9 renal cell carcinoma and 9 head and neck cancer. Partial responses occurred in three dose-escalation patients, of whom one had hepatocellular carcinoma and two had cutaneous melanoma. The paper reports the monotherapy dose-escalation portion (N of about 50 patients) of the phase I ivuxolimab trial. In the dose-escalation cohort, approximately 82% of patients were male, and the mean age was approximately 60 years, with a range of 23 to 79. Patients were allowed to have had prior anti-PD-1, anti-PD-L1 or anti-CTLA-4 therapy, and approximately 39% of the dose-escalation patients had been treated with checkpoint inhibitors.

Genomic DNA was extracted from sorted cells for sequencing of the TCRbeta CDR3 region. The immunoSEQ Assay was used to sequence the TCRbeta CDR3 regions. TCRdb re-hosts the immuneACCESS table, in-frame sequences only. Its copies lack some clones; in the studies checked, an unresolved V gene accounts for under half of them, and the cause for the rest is not known. The sample data list roughly 80,000 clones, and over 75% of these were observed just once. The ten largest clones take up over 0.35% of the sample. Patients with a history of autoimmune disease or receiving systemic immunosuppression were excluded from the trial. Peripheral blood for TCR sequencing was drawn from every dose cohort at baseline, at cycle 4 day 1 and at cycle 7 day 1. Samples came from an open-label, multicenter, first-in-human phase I dose-escalation trial of ivuxolimab. The trial enrolled adults with locally advanced or metastatic head and neck squamous cell, hepatocellular, melanoma or renal cell carcinoma. Before TCR sequencing, CD4+ T cells and CD8+ T cells from peripheral blood were sorted into separate populations.

Broader findings and caveats from the paper: Clonal expansion of both CD4+ and CD8+ blood T cells was observed from baseline to week 6 at doses 0.1 to 3.0 mg/kg. After ivuxolimab, CD8+ T cells had more expanded clones than CD4+ T cells on average. Partial responders in the 0.1-3.0 mg/kg groups had among the lowest normalized peripheral clonal expansion, especially among CD8+ T cells. Low levels of normalized T-cell clonal expansion were also shown by some nonresponding patients. The antigen specificity of the clonally expanded peripheral T cells was not determined.

Worth noting for this clone: It lacks a known antigen. The record has no base qualities; no much larger clone is one base away.

Per the germline V gene, SGHTA is the CDR1 and FQGNSA is the CDR2. Inclusive of the bounding cysteine and phenylalanine, the CDR3 is 17 residues long. The CDR3 DNA has 51 bases and is translated from base 1. At the junction V is shortened by 4 bases and J by 2 bases, with 15 bases in between. The chain couples TRBV7-2 to TRBJ2-6; no D gene is confidently identified. The TCR sequence derives from an adult with an advanced solid tumor such as melanoma, head and neck, liver or kidney cancer. Source: CD4+ or CD8+ T cells sorted from blood, taken in a trial of the OX40 agonist ivuxolimab. The CDR3 protein is CASSSLTWAAGANVLTF. The nucleotide sequence is TGTGCCAGCAGCTCCCTCACCTGGGCTGCTGGGGCCAACGTCCTGACTTTC.